This paragraph covers one TCR beta chain sequence. The antigen is unknown. The data derive from a study of cytomegalovirus exposure and HLA in healthy donors. Study-wide points: Researchers reported from a later analysis that most CMV-associated TCR beta chains appeared HLA-restricted.

The study ran its PCR with 60 Vbeta and 13 Jbeta primers. The repertoire was sequenced with immunoSEQ multiplex PCR; TCRdb's copy has only in-frame clones and lacks some. The table lists approximately 190,000 clones, around 64% of them singletons. Trimming took 5 bases from V and 0 from J, leaving 7 bases between them. From germline, CDR1 is MNHNS and CDR2 SASEGT. The CDR3 sequence is 13 residues long. The V call is TRBV6-1, the J call TRBJ1-1, with D tentatively TRBD1 (6 bases). The receptor was derived from a middle-aged man in good health and CMV-seropositive. Sequenced sample: PBMCs. The CDR3 coding sequence is TGTGCCAGCAGTCGACAGGTGAACACTGAAGCTTTCTTT. Protein product: CASSRQVNTEAFF.